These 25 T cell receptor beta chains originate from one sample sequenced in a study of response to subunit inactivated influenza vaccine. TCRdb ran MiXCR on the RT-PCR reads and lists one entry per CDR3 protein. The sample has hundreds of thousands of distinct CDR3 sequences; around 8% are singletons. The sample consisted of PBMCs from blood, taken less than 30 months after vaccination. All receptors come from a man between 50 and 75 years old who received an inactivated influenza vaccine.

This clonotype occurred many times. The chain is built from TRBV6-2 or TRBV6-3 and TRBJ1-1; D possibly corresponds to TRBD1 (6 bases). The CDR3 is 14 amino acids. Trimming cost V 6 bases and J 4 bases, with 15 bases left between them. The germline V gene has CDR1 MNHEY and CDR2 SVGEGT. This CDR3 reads CASRRDRRGTEAFF. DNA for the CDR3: TGTGCCAGCAGAAGAGACAGGCGGGGCACTGAAGCTTTCTTT.

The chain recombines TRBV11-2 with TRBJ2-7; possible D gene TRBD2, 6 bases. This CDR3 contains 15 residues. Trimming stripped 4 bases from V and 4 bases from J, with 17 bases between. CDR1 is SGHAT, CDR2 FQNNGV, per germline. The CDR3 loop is CASSSLRDSGYEQYF. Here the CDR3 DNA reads TGTGCCAGCAGCTCTCTCAGGGATAGCGGTTACGAGCAGTACTTC.

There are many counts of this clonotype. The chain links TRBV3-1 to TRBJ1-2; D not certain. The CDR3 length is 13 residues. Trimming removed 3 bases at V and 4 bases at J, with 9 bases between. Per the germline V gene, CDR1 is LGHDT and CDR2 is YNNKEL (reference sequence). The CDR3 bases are TGTGCCAGCAGCCAGCGCAGCTTCTATGGCTACACCTTC. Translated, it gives CASSQRSFYGYTF.

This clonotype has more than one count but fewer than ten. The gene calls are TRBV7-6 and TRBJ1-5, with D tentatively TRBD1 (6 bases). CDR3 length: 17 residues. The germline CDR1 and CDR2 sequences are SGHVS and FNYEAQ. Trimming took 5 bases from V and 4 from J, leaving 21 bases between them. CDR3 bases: TGTGCCAGCAGCCCTAGGGCAGGGGCGGGGGCGAATCAGCCCCAGCATTTT. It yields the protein CASSPRAGAGANQPQHF.

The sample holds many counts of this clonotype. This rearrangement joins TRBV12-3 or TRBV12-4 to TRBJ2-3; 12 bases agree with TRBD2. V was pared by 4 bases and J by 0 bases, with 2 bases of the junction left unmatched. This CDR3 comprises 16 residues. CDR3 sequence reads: CASSSTSGGSTDTQYF. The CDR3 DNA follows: TGTGCCAGCAGTTCGACTAGCGGGGGAAGCACAGATACGCAGTATTTT.

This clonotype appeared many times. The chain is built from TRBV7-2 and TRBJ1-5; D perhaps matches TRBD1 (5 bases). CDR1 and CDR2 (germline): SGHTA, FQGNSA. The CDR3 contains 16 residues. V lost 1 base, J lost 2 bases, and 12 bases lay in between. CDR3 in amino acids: CASSLGGGRGNQPQHF. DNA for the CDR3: TGTGCCAGCAGCTTAGGGGGGGGGAGAGGCAATCAGCCCCAGCATTTT.

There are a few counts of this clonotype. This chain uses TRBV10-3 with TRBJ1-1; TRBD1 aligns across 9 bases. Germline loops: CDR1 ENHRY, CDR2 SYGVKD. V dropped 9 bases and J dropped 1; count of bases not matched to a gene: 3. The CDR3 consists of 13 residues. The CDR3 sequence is CAIQGAGNTEAFF. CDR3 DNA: TGTGCCATACAGGGGGCAGGGAACACTGAAGCTTTCTTT.

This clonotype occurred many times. The CDR3 loop reads CASSVGQGENEQYF. In DNA, the CDR3 is TGTGCCAGCAGCGTCGGACAGGGAGAGAACGAGCAGTACTTC. The rearrangement joins TRBV9 to TRBJ2-7; 8 nucleotides align to TRBD1. Germline-derived CDR1 and CDR2 are SGDLS and YYNGEE. CDR3 size: 14 residues. The J segment lost 5 bases and the V segment lost 2 bases, leaving 6 bases of the junction unmatched.

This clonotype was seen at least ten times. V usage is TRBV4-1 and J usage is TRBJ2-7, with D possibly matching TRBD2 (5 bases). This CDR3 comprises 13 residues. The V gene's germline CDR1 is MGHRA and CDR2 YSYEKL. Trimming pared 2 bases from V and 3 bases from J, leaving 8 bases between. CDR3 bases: TGCGCCAGCAGCCAACCCCGGGGCTACGAGCAGTACTTC. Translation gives CASSQPRGYEQYF.

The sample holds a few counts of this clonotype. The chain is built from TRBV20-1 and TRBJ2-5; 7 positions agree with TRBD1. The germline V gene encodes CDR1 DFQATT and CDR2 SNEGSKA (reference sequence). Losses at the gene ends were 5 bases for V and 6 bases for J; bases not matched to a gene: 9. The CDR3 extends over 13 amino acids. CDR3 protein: CSALNRGSKTQYF. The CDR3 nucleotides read TGCAGTGCTTTGAACAGGGGTTCGAAGACCCAGTACTTC.

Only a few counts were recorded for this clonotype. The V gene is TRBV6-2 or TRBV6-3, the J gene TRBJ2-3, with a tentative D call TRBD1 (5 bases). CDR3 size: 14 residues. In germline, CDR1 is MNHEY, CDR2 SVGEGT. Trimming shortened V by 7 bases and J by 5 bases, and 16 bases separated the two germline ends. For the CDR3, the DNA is TGTGCCAGCAAAAACAGGCACGGCGTAGATACGCAGTATTTT. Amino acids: CASKNRHGVDTQYF.

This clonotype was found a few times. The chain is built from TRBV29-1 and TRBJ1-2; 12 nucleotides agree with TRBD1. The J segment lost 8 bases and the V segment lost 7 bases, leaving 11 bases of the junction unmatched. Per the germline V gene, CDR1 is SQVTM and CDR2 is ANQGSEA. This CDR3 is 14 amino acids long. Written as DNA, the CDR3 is TGCAGCGCTGGAGCCGGGACAGGGGGCAGAGGCTACACCTTC. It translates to CSAGAGTGGRGYTF. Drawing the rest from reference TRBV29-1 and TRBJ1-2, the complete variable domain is SAVISQKPSRDICQRGTSLTIQCQVDSQVTMMFWYRQQPGQSLTLIATANQGSEATYESGFVIDKFPISRPNLTFSTLTVSNMSPEDSSIYLCSAGAGTGGRGYTFGSGTRLTVV.

The CDR3 nucleotides are TGTGCCAGCAGCCGACCCGGGCTAGCGGTACAAGAGACCCAGTACTTC. Protein: CASSRPGLAVQETQYF. The chain combines TRBV3-1 with TRBJ2-5; 7 bases line up with TRBD2. V was pared by 4 bases and J by 2 bases, with 10 bases of the junction left unmatched. The CDR3 has 16 amino acids. The V gene's germline CDR1 is LGHDT and CDR2 YNNKEL (reference sequence).

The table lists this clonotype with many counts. The CDR3 loop reads CASSVTVASGMGQTRVYNEQFF. The CDR3 nucleotides are TGTGCCAGCAGCGTTACAGTGGCAAGTGGAATGGGGCAGACTCGAGTCTACAATGAGCAGTTCTTC. The V and J genes are TRBV9 and TRBJ2-1, with D possibly TRBD1 on 5 matching bases. Germline CDR1 reads SGDLS; CDR2 reads YYNGEE. V lost 2 bases to trimming and J lost 3 bases, with 33 bases between them. This CDR3 is 22 amino acids long.

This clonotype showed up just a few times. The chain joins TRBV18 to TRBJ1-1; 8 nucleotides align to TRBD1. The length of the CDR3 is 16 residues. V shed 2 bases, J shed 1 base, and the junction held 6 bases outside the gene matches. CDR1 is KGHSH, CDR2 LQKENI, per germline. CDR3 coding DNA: TGTGCCAGCTCACCAAGGACAGGGCCAGCGAACACTGAAGCTTTCTTT. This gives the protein CASSPRTGPANTEAFF.

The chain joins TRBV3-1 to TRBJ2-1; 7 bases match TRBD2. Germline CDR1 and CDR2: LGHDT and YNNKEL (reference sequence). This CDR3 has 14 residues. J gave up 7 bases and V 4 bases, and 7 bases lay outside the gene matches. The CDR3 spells CASSPTNSGNEQFF. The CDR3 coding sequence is TGTGCCAGCAGCCCTACTAATAGCGGGAATGAGCAGTTCTTC.

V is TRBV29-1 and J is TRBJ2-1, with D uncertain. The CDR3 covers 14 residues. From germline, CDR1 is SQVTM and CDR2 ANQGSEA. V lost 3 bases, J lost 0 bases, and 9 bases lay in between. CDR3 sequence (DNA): TGCAGCGTTGAGCGACCGATCTCCTACAATGAGCAGTTCTTC. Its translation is CSVERPISYNEQFF.

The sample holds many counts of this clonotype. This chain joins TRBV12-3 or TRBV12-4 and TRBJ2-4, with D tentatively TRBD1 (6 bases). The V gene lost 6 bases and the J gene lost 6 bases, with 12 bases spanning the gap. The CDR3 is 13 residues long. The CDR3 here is CASRTGSANIQYF. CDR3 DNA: TGTGCCAGCAGAACAGGGTCCGCAAACATTCAGTACTTC.

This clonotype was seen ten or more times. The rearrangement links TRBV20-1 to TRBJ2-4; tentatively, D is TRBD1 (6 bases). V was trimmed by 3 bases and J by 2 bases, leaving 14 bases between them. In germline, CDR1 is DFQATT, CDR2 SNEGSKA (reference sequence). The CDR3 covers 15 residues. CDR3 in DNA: TGCAGTGCTAGGGGCCTCGGGGACACCAAAAACATTCAGTACTTC. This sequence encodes CSARGLGDTKNIQYF.

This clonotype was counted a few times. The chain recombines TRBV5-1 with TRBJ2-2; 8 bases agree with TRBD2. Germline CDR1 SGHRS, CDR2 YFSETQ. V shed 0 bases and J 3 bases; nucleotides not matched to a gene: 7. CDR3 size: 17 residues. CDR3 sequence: CASSLVVAGFDTGELFF. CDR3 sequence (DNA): TGCGCCAGCAGCTTGGTAGTAGCGGGATTTGACACCGGGGAGCTGTTTTTT.

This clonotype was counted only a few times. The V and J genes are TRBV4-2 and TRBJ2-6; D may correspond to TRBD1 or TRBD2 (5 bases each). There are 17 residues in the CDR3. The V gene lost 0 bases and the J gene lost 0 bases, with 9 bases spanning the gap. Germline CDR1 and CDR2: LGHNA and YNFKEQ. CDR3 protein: CASSQDGGGSGANVLTF. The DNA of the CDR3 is TGTGCCAGCAGCCAAGATGGGGGTGGCTCTGGGGCCAACGTCCTGACTTTC.

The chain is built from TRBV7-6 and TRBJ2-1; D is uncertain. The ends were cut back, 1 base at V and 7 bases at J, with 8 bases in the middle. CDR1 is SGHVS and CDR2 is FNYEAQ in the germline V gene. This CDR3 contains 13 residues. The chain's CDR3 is CASSLGVLNEQFF. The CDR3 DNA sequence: TGTGCCAGCAGCTTAGGCGTTCTGAATGAGCAGTTCTTC.

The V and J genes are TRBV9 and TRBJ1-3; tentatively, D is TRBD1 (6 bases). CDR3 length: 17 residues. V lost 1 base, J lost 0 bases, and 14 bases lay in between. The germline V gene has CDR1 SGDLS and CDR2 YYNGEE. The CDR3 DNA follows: TGTGCCAGCAGCGTAAGACAGACCAGGGGCTCTGGAAACACCATATATTTT. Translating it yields CASSVRQTRGSGNTIYF.

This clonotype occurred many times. In DNA, the CDR3 is TGTGCCACCAGTGGCCCGGACGGAACCTCTGGGGCCAACGTCCTGACTTTC. It translates to CATSGPDGTSGANVLTF. The chain uses TRBV24-1 and TRBJ2-6; the D is unclear. The V end lost 5 bases, the J end lost 0 bases, and 13 bases lay between the germline ends. CDR3 length: 17 residues. Germline V gene sequence: CDR1 KGHDR, CDR2 SFDVKD.

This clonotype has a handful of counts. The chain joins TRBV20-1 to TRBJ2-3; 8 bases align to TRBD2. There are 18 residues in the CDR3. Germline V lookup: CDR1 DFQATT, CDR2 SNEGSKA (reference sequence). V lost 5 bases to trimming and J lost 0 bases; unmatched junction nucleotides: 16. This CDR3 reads CSAPRSGRLRFSTDTQYF. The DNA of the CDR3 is TGCAGTGCTCCCAGAAGCGGGAGACTCCGCTTTAGCACAGATACGCAGTATTTT.